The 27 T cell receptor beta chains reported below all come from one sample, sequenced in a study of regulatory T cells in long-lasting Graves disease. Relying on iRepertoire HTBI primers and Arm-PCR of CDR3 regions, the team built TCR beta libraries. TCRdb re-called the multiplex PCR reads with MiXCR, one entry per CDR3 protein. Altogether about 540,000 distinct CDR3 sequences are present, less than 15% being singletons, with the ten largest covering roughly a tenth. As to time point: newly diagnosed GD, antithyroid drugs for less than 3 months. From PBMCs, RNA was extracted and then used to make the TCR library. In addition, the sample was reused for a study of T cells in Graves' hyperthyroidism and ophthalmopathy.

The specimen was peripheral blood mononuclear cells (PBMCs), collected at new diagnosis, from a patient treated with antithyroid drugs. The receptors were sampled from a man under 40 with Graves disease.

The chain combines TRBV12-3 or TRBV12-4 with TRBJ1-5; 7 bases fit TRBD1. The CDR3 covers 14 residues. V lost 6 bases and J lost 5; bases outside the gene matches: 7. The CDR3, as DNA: TGTGCCAGCAGCCTGACAGGGCACTATCAGCCCCAGCATTTT. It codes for CASSLTGHYQPQHF.

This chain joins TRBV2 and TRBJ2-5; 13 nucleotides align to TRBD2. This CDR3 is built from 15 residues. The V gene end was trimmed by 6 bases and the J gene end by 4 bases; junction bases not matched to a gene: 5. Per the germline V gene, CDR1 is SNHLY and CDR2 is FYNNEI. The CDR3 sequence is CASSTSGRAGETQYF. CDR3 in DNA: TGTGCCAGCAGCACTAGCGGGAGGGCCGGAGAGACCCAGTACTTC.

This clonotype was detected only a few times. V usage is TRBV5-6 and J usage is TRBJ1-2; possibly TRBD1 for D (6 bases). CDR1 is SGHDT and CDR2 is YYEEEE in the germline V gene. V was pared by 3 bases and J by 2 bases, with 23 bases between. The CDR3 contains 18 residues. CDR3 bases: TGTGCCAGCAGCTCTCGTCTCGGGACATCTTTCACCAACTATGGCTACACCTTC. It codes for CASSSRLGTSFTNYGYTF.

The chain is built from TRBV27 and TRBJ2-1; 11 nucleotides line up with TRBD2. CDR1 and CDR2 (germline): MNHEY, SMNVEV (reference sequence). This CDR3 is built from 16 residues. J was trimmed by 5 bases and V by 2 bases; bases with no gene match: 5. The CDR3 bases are TGTGCCAGCAGTTTAGTTAGCGGGAGGGGGGACAATGAGCAGTTCTTC. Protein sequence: CASSLVSGRGDNEQFF.

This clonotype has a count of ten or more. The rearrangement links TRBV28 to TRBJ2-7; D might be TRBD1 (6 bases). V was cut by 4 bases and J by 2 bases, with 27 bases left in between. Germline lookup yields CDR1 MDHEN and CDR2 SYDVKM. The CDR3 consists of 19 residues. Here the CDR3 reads CASSWSAIGRGRKTYEQYF. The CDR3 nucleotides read TGTGCCAGCAGTTGGTCGGCCATTGGCAGGGGCCGAAAGACCTACGAGCAGTACTTC.

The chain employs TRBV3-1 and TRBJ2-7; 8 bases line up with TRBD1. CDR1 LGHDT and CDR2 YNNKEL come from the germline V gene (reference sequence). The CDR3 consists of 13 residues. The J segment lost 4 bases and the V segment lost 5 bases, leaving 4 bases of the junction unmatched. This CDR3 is CASSVQGAYEQYF. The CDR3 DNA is TGTGCCAGCAGCGTCCAGGGGGCGTACGAGCAGTACTTC.

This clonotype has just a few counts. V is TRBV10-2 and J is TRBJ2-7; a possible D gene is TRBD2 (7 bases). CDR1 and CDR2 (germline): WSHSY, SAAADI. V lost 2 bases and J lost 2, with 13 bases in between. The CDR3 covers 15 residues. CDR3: CASSEKLGGAYEQYF. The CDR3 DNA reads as TGCGCCAGCAGTGAGAAATTAGGGGGGGCCTACGAGCAGTACTTC.

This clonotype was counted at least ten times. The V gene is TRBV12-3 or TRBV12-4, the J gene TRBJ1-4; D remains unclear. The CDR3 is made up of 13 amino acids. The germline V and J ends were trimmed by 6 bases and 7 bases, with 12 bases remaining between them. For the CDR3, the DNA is TGTGCCAGCAGCTGGGATCGGGGTGAAAAACTGTTTTTT. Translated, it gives CASSWDRGEKLFF.

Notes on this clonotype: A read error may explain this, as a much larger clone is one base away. The CDR3 sequence: CASSLGTSGLSYNEQSF. CDR3 DNA sequence: TGTGCCAGCAGCCTGGGGACTAGCGGCCTATCCTACAATGAGCAGTCCTTC. V gene TRBV11-1 combines with J gene TRBJ2-1, with TRBD2 identical over 11 bases. This CDR3 has 17 residues. The germline V gene encodes CDR1 SGHAT and CDR2 FQDESV (reference sequence).

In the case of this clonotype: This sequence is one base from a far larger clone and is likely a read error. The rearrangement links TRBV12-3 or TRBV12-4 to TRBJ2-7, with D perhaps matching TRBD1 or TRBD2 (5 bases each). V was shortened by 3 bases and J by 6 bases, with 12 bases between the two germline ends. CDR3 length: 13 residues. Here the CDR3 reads CASSFRGQREQYF. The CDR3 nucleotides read TGTGCCAGCAGTTTCCGGGGCCAGCGCGAGCAGTACTTC.

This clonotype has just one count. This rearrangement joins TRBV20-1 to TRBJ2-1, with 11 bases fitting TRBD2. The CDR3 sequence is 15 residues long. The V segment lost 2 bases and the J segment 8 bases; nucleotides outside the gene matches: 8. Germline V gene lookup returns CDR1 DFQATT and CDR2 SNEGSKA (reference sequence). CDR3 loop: CSARLSSGRFHEQFF. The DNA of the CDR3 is TGCAGTGCTAGACTATCTAGCGGGAGGTTCCATGAGCAGTTCTTC.

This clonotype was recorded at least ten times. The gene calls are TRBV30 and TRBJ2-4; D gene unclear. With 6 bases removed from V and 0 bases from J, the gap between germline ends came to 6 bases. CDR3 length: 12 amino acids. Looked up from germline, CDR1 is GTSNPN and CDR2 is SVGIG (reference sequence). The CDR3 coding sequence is TGTGCCTGCAGTCTAGCCAAAAACATTCAGTACTTC. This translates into CACSLAKNIQYF.

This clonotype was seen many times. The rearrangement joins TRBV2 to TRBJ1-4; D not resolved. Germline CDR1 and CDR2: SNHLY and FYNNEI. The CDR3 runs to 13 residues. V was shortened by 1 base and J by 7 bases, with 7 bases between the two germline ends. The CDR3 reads CASSEVNGEKLFF. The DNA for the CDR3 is TGTGCCAGCAGTGAAGTGAACGGTGAAAAACTGTTTTTT.

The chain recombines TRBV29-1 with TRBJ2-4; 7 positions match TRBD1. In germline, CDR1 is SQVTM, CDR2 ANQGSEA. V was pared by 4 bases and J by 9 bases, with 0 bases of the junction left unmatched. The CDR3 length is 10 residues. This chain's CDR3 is CSVGQGIQYF. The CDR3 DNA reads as TGCAGCGTTGGACAGGGCATTCAGTACTTC.

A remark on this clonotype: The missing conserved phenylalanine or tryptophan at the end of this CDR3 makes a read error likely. The CDR3: CASSEPRPGTDTQYS. CDR3 nucleotides: TGTGCCAGCAGCGAACCCCGGCCTGGCACAGATACGCAGTATTCT. V is TRBV28 and J is TRBJ2-3, with D hard to call. This CDR3 contains 15 residues. CDR1 and CDR2 from the germline V gene are MDHEN and SYDVKM. The ends were cut back, 6 bases at V and 1 base at J, with 14 bases in the middle.

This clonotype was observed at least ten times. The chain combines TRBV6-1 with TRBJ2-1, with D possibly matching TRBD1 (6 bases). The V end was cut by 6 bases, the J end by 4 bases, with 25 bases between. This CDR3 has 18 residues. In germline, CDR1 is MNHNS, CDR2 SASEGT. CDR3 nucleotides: TGTGCCAGCAGCCACGGCTACAGGGTCCCCTCGTCTTACAATGAGCAGTTCTTC. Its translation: CASSHGYRVPSSYNEQFF.

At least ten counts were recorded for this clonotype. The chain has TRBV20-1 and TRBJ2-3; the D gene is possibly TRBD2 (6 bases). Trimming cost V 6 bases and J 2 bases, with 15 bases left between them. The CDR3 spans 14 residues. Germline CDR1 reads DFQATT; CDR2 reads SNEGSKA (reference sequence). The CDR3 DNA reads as TGCAGTGCCTCCGGGGGTATAAACACAGATACGCAGTATTTT. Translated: CSASGGINTDTQYF.

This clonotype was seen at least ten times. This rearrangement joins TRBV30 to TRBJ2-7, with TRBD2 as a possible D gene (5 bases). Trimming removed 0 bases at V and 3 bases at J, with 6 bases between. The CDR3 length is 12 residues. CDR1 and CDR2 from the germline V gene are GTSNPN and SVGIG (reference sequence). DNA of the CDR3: TGTGCCTGGAGTGTCGGGAACTACGAGCAGTACTTC. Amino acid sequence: CAWSVGNYEQYF.

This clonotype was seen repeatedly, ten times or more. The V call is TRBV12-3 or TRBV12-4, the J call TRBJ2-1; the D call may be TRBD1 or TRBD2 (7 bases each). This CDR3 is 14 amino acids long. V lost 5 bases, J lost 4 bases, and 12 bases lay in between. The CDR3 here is CASSLQGGYNEQFF. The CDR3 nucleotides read TGTGCCAGCAGTCTCCAGGGGGGGTACAATGAGCAGTTCTTC.

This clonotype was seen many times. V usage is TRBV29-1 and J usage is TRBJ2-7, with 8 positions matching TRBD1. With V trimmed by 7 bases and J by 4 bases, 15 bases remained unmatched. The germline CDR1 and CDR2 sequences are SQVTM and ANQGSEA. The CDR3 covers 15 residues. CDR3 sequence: CSAETGGRGIYEQYF. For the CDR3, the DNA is TGCAGCGCCGAAACAGGGGGACGGGGTATATACGAGCAGTACTTC.

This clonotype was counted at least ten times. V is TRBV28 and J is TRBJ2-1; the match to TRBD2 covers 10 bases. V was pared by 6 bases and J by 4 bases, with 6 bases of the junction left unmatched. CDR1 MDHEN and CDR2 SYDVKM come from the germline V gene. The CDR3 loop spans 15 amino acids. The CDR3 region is CASRSGRGFYNEQFF. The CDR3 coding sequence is TGTGCCAGCAGAAGCGGGAGGGGATTTTACAATGAGCAGTTCTTC.

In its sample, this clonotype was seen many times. CDR3 protein: CASSDTDRGGEKLFF. The CDR3 nucleotides are TGTGCCAGCAGTGATACCGACAGGGGAGGTGAAAAACTGTTTTTT. The chain uses TRBV6-1 and TRBJ1-4; 8 nucleotides line up with TRBD1. This CDR3 comprises 15 residues. CDR1 is MNHNS, CDR2 SASEGT, per germline. The ends lost 3 bases at V and 7 bases at J; junction bases unmatched: 7.

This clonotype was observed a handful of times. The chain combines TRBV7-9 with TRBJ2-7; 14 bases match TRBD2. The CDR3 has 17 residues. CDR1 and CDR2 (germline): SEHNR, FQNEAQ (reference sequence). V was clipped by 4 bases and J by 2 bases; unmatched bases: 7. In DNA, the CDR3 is TGTGCCAGCAGCTCGCGACGGACTAGCGGGAGGACCTACGAGCAGTACTTC. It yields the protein CASSSRRTSGRTYEQYF. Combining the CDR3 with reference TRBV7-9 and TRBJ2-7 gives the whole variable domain DTGVSQNPRHKITKRGQNVTFRCDPISEHNRLYWYRQTLGQGPEFLTYFQNEAQLEKSRLLSDRFSAERPKGSFSTLEIQRTEQGDSAMYLCASSSRRTSGRTYEQYFGPGTRLTVT.

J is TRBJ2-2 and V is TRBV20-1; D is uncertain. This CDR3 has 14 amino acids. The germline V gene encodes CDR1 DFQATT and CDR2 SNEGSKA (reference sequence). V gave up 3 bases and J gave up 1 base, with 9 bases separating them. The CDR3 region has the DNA TGCAGTGCTAGCGGGCAGGTGAACACCGGGGAGCTGTTTTTT. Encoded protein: CSASGQVNTGELFF.

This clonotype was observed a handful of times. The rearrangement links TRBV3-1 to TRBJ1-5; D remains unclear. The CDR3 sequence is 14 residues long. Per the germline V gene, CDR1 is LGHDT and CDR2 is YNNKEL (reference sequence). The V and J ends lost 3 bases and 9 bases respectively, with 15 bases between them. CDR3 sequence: CASSQEGGVRPQHF. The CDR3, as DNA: TGTGCCAGCAGCCAGGAGGGAGGAGTTAGGCCCCAGCATTTT.

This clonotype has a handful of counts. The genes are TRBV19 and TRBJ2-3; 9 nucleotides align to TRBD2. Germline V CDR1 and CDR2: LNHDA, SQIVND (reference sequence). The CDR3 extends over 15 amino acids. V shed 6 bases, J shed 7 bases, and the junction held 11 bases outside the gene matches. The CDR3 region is CASRGKASGENTQYF. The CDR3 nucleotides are TGTGCCAGTAGGGGAAAGGCTAGCGGGGAGAATACGCAGTATTTT.

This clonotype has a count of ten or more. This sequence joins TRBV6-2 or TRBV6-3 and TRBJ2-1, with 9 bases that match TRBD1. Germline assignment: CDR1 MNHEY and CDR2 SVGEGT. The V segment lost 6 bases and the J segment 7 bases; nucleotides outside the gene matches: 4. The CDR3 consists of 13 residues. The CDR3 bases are TGTGCCAGCAGGGTACAGGGGGCAAATGAGCAGTTCTTC. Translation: CASRVQGANEQFF.